A selection of T cell receptor beta chains follows, all from one sample in a study of T cells in Graves' hyperthyroidism and ophthalmopathy. TCRdb recomputed calls from the multiplex PCR reads with MiXCR, one row per CDR3 protein. Of approximately 560,000 distinct CDR3 sequences listed, more than 15% were seen once; the top ten hold about 7%. Sequencing was performed on blood. The receptors stem from a woman aged 25-40 years with Graves' hyperthyroidism. Both conserved end residues are part of each CDR3. Each record gives: D gene, CDR3 length, V gene, CDR3 protein. A D gene is named only where the DNA matches it firmly.

. | 15 | TRBV20-1 | CSAGHFGGVDNEQFF
TRBD2 | 15 | TRBV7-6 | CASSGTSGLAYEQYF
TRBD2 | 17 | TRBV7-8 | CASSTRLAGGPGYEQYF
. | 12 | TRBV11-2 | CASRGLYNEQFF
TRBD2 | 14 | TRBV28 | CASTESGRGNEQYF
. | 12 | TRBV20-1 | CSASDPSDTQYF
TRBD2 | 16 | TRBV7-9 | CASSWQTSGRVAQQYF
TRBD2 | 19 | TRBV7-9 | CASSYLSTSGARVTGELFF
. | 16 | TRBV5-4 | CASSLSLLSCTYEQYF
TRBD2 | 15 | TRBV2 | CASREIAGARYEQYF
. | 13 | TRBV2 | CASSEQGWQPQHF
. | 11 | TRBV28 | CASRLQSEQYF
TRBD1 | 15 | TRBV18 | CASSPPKQGIPEAFF
. | 13 | TRBV5-1 | CASRRGENTEAFF
TRBD1 | 16 | TRBV11-2 | CASSLASTGSTGELFF
TRBD1 | 17 | TRBV20-1 | CSARAIGGQGLAGELFF
TRBD1 | 15 | TRBV30 | CAWENGQGLNQPQHF